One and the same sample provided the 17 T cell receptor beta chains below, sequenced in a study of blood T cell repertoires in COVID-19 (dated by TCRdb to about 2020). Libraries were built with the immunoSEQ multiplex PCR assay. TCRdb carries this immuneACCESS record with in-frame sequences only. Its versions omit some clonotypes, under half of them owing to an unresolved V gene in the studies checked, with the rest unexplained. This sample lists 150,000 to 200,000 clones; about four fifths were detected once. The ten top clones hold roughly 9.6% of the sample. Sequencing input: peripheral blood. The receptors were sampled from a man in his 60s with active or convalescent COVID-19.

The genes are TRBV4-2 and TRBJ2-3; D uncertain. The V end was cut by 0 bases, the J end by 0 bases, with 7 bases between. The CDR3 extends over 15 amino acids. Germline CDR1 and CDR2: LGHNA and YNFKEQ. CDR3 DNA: TGTGCCAGCAGCCAAGACCCGACAAGCACAGATACGCAGTATTTT. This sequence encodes CASSQDPTSTDTQYF.

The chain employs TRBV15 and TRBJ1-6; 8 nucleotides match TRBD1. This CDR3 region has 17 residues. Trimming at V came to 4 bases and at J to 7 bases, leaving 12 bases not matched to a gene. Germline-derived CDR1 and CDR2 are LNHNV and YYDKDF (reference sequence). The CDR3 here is CATSKDSNRGINSPLHF. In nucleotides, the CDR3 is TGTGCCACCAGCAAAGATAGCAACAGGGGGATCAATTCACCCCTCCACTTT. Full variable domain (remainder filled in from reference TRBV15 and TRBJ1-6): DAMVIQNPRYQVTQFGKPVTLSCSQTLNHNVMYWYQQKSSQAPKLLFHYYDKDFNNEADTPDNFQSRRPNTSFCFLDIRSPGLGDTAMYLCATSKDSNRGINSPLHFGNGTRLTVT.

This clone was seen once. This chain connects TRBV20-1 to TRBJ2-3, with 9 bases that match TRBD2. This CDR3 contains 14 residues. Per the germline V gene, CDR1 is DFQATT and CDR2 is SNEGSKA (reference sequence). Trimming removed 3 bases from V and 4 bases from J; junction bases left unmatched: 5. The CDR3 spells CSASVAGVPDTQYF. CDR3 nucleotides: TGCAGTGCTAGTGTAGCGGGGGTCCCAGATACGCAGTATTTT.

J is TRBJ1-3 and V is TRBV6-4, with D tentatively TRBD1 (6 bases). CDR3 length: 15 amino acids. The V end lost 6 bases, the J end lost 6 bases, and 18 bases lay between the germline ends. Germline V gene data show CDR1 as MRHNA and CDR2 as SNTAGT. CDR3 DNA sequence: TGTGCCAGCAGGAGACAGGACCGTTTTCAAAACACCATATATTTT. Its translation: CASRRQDRFQNTIYF.

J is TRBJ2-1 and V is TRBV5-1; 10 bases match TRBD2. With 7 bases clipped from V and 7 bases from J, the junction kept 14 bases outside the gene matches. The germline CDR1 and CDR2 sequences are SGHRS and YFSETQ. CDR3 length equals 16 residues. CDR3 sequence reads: CASELAGTSSRNEQFF. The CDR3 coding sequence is TGCGCCAGCGAACTAGCGGGAACGTCGTCTAGGAATGAGCAGTTCTTC.

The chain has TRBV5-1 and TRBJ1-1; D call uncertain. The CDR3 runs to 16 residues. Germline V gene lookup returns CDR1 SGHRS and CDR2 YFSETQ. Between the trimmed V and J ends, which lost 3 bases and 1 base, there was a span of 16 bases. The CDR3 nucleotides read TGCGCCAGCAGCTCCGGACTTAACCGGGGGAACACTGAAGCTTTCTTT. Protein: CASSSGLNRGNTEAFF.

CDR3 in amino acids: CASSHSLRTTREVTQYF. The CDR3 bases are TGCGCCAGCAGCCACTCTCTTAGGACTACCCGGGAGGTCACCCAGTACTTC. This chain joins TRBV4-1 and TRBJ2-5, with TRBD2 matching 7 bases. Germline V gene sequence: CDR1 MGHRA, CDR2 YSYEKL. Losses at the gene ends were 3 bases for V and 8 bases for J; bases not matched to a gene: 18. This CDR3 contains 17 residues.

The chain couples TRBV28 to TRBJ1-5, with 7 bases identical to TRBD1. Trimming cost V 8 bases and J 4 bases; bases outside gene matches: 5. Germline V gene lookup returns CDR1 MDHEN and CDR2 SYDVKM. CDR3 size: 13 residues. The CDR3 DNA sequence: TGTGCCAGCGGGACAGTGCAAAATCAGCCCCAGCATTTT. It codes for CASGTVQNQPQHF.

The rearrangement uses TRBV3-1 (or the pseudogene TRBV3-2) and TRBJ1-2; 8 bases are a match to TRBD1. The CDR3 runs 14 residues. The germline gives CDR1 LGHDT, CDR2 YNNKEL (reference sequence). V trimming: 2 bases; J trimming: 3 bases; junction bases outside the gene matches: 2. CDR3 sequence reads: CASSQMTGDYGYTF. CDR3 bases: TGTGCCAGCAGCCAAATGACAGGGGACTATGGCTACACCTTC.

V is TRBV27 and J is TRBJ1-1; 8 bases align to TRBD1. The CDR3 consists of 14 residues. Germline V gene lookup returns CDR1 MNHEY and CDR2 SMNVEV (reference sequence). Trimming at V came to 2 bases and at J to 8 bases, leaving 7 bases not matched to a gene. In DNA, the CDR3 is TGTGCCAGCAGTTTACCCCGGACAGGGAGCGAAGCTTTCTTT. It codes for CASSLPRTGSEAFF.

The CDR3 nucleotides are TGCGCCAGCAGCCAAGTTCGGGAGGGGGCGTCCTACAATGAGCAGTTCTTC. Its protein product is CASSQVREGASYNEQFF. V is TRBV4-1 and J is TRBJ2-1; TRBD2 is a possible D gene (8 bases). Per germline, CDR1 MGHRA and CDR2 YSYEKL. The V and J ends lost 1 base and 1 base respectively, with 14 bases between them. The CDR3 is made up of 17 amino acids.

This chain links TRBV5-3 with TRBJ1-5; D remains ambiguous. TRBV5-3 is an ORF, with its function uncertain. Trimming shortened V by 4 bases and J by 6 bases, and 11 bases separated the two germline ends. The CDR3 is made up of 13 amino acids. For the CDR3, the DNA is TGTGCCAGAAGCCGGCGGGGTTCTCAGCCCCAGCATTTT. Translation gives CARSRRGSQPQHF.

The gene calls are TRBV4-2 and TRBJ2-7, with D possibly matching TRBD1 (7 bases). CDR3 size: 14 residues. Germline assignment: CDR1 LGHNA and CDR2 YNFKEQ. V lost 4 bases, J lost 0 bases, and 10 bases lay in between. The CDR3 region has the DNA TGTGCCAGCAGCCGCGGGACAGACTCCTACGAGCAGTACTTC. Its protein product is CASSRGTDSYEQYF.

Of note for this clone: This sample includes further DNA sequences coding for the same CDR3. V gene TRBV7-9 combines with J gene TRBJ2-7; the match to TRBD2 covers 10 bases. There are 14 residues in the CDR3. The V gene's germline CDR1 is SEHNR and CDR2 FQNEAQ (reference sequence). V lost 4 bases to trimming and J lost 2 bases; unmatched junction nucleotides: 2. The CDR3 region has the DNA TGTGCCAGCAGCTCTAGCGGGGGAGCCTACGAGCAGTACTTC. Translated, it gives CASSSSGGAYEQYF.

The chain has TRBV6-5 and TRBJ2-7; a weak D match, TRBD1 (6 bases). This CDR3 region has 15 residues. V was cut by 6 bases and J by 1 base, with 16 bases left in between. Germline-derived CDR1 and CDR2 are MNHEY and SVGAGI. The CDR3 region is CASRKSRDTSYEQYF. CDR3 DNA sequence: TGTGCCAGCAGAAAGTCCCGGGACACATCCTACGAGCAGTACTTC.

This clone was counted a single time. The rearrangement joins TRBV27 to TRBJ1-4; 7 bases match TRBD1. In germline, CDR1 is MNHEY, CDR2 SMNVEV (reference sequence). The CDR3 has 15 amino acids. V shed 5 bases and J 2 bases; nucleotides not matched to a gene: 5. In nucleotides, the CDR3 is TGTGCCAGCAGTCGTAACAGGGGTACTAATGAAAAACTGTTTTTT. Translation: CASSRNRGTNEKLFF.

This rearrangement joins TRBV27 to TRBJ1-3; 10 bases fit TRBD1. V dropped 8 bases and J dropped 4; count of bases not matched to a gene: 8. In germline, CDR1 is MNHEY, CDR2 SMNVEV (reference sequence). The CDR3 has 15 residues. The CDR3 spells CASRMTGGEGNTIYF. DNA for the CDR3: TGTGCCAGCCGAATGACAGGGGGCGAAGGAAACACCATATATTTT.